This is a list of T cell receptor beta chains from one sample in a study of cytomegalovirus exposure and HLA in healthy donors. Profiled with immunoSEQ multiplex PCR; TCRdb holds only in-frame clones, not every one. The table has some 200,000 clones, about 80% seen once. The sample comprised PBMCs. These receptors all stem from a woman aged 50 to 65 in good health and CMV-seropositive. Each CDR3 is given with its conserved first and last residue.

V gene: TRBV9
CDR3 protein: CASSLGLQNTEAFF

V gene: TRBV6-5
CDR3 protein: CASSGSPGRTEAFF

V gene: TRBV6-1
CDR3 protein: CASSPGTGRGETQYF

V gene: TRBV9
CDR3 protein: CASSSSPDMDYEQYF

V gene: TRBV5-1
CDR3 protein: CASSRSSGGYNEQFF

V gene: TRBV11-2
CDR3 protein: CASSLRGRGLIYF

V gene: TRBV2
CDR3 protein: CASSPSYNEQFF

V gene: TRBV5-1
CDR3 protein: CASSAGGAGETQYF

V gene: TRBV7-2
CDR3 protein: CASSTGGAQPQHF

V gene: TRBV2
CDR3 protein: CASSGGRGGLYGYTF

V gene: TRBV6-1
CDR3 protein: CASSPQGANSPLHF

V gene: TRBV11-1
CDR3 protein: CASSSRGQSSSEAFF

V gene: TRBV5-1
CDR3 protein: CASSLGAGLDSNQPQHF

V gene: TRBV9
CDR3 protein: CASSVDSRGPYEQYF

V gene: TRBV6-5
CDR3 protein: CASSYFGEDNSPLHF

V gene: TRBV7-8
CDR3 protein: CASSSDNFGESPLHF

V gene: TRBV5-4
CDR3 protein: CASSLSGTQYF

V gene: TRBV7-7
CDR3 protein: CASSRDIETEAFF

V gene: TRBV2
CDR3 protein: CASSGFGSGEQFF

V gene: TRBV9
CDR3 protein: CASSVSGGVNEQYF

V gene: TRBV10-3
CDR3 protein: CAISGGAPSTDTQYF

V gene: TRBV7-3
CDR3 protein: CASGSGGTTDTQYF

V gene: TRBV5-4
CDR3 protein: CASSLWHRNTEAFF

V gene: TRBV19
CDR3 protein: CASSIPGQGASQPQHF

V gene: TRBV7-2
CDR3 protein: CASSVSGQGKQPQHF

V gene: TRBV19
CDR3 protein: CASNHNGGPNTGELFF

V gene: TRBV19
CDR3 protein: CASSIGFTAGVADTQYF

V gene: TRBV11-2
CDR3 protein: CASSLALNTEAFF